These 4 T cell receptor beta chains share one sample of origin, sequenced in a study of spatial heterogeneity in lung cancer. Described time point: sample taken at primary tumor resection. TCRs were sequenced from unsorted whole RNA of tumor, nontumor lung or PBMC. TCRdb recomputed calls from the 5' RACE reads with MiXCR, one row per CDR3 protein. The sample includes tens of thousands of distinct CDR3 sequences, under 5.5% of them seen just once. This specimen was PBMCs, taken at surgery. The source is a male donor with early-stage non-small cell lung cancer.

This clonotype was observed at least ten times. The CDR3 nucleotides read TGTGCCAGCAGTTTGGGGACCGCCCGGTGGAACGAGCAGTACTTC. Translating it yields CASSLGTARWNEQYF. This rearrangement joins TRBV12-3 or TRBV12-4 to TRBJ2-7, with D tentatively TRBD1 or TRBD2 (5 bases each). V gave up 3 bases and J gave up 5 bases, with 17 bases separating them. The CDR3 totals 15 residues.

This rearrangement joins TRBV5-1 to TRBJ2-3; D gene ambiguous. From germline, CDR1 is SGHRS and CDR2 YFSETQ. V lost 2 bases and J 0 bases, leaving 10 bases between the germline ends. This CDR3 contains 15 residues. The CDR3 protein is CASSFERVSTDTQYF. In DNA form, the CDR3 reads TGCGCCAGCAGCTTTGAAAGGGTTAGCACAGATACGCAGTATTTT.

This clonotype occurred many times. V usage is TRBV11-1 and J usage is TRBJ2-2, with a tentative D call TRBD1 (6 bases). This CDR3 is 15 amino acids long. In germline, CDR1 is SGHAT, CDR2 FQDESV (reference sequence). Trimming stripped 3 bases from V and 5 bases from J, with 13 bases between. The CDR3 DNA is TGTGCCAGCAGCTTCGGACAGCTTCCGACCGGGGAGCTGTTTTTT. Translation gives CASSFGQLPTGELFF. Full variable domain (rest looked up from reference TRBV11-1 and TRBJ2-2): EAEVAQSPRYKITEKSQAVAFWCDPISGHATLYWYRQILGQGPELLVQFQDESVVDDSQLPKDRFSAERLKGVDSTLKIQPAELGDSAMYLCASSFGQLPTGELFFGEGSRLTVL.

In its sample, this clonotype was seen many times. The V call is TRBV23-1, the J call TRBJ2-5; TRBD1 aligns across 10 bases. TRBV23-1 is classed as an ORF, of uncertain function. The CDR3 spans 19 residues. The trim removed 6 bases at V and 5 bases at J, leaving 21 bases unmatched. For the CDR3, the DNA is TGCGCCAGCAGGCCTCCAAGTCATCAATGGGACAGGGGTCAGGAGACCCAGTACTTC. Amino acids: CASRPPSHQWDRGQETQYF.